This TCR beta chain was sequenced for a study of early T cells in non-severe SARS-CoV-2 infection. Study-level background: Bulk RNA taken from unsorted whole blood was sequenced, leaving chains unpaired. Study-wide results and caveats: Matches to VDJdb favored anti-spike CD8 responses and missed private and CD4 specificities.

Researchers tagged individual cDNA molecules with unique molecular identifiers. TCRdb used MiXCR to reprocess the 5' RACE reads, holding one entry per CDR3 protein. There are 62,000 or so distinct CDR3 sequences in the sample; roughly a tenth occur only once, and over 1% lies in the top ten. As to this clonotype: What it recognizes is unknown.

CDR3 length: 11 amino acids. The germline V gene encodes CDR1 MDHEN and CDR2 SYDVKM. Trimming left V 6 bases short and J 8 bases short, with 10 bases between. This TCR was recovered from an adult who was a healthcare worker with PCR-confirmed SARS-CoV-2 infection or an uninfected control (not recorded which). This sequence joins TRBV28 and TRBJ1-2, with D unresolved. The sequencing input was whole blood. As DNA, the CDR3 is TGTGCCAGCAGACAGACCTCCGGCTACACCTTC. Amino acids: CASRQTSGYTF.